This TCR beta chain appears in the sequencing data of a study of T-cell reconstitution after alpha-beta-depleted transplantation in children. Unique molecular identifiers were used in preparing the TCRbeta library. TCRdb passed the PCR reads through MiXCR, listing each CDR3 protein once. Altogether about 540,000 distinct CDR3 sequences are present, about 17% being singletons, with the ten largest covering roughly 3.3%. Germline V gene data show CDR1 as SGHDT and CDR2 as YYEEEE. CDR3 length: 20 amino acids. Trimming removed 2 bases from V and 1 base from J; junction bases left unmatched: 20. The TCR was taken from a human donor who donated a stem cell graft to a child with acute lymphoblastic leukemia. The material sequenced was PBMCs from the stem cell graft donor, taken from the stem cell graft. The chain is built from TRBV5-6 and TRBJ1-1; TRBD1 agrees at 7 bases. For the CDR3, the DNA is TGTGCCAGCAGCTTCTTATCCGGGACAGAGATTAGGTTGGGGAACACTGAAGCTTTCTTT. Translated: CASSFLSGTEIRLGNTEAFF.